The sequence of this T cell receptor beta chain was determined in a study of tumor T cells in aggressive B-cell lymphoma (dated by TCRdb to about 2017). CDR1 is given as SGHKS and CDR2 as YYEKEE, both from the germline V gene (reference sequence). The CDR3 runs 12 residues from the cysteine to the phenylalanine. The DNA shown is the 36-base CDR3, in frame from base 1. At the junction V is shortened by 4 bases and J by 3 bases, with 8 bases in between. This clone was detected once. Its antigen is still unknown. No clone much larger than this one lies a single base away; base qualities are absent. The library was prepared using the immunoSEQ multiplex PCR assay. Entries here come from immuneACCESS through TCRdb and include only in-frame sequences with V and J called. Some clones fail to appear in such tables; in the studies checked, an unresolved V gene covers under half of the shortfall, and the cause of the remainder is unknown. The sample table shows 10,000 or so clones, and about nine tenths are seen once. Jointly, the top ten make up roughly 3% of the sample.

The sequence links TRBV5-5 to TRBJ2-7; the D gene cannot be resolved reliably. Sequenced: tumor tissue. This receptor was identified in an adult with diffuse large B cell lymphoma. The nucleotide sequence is TGTGCCAGCAGCCCCTCCCTCTACGAGCAGTACTTC. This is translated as CASSPSLYEQYF.